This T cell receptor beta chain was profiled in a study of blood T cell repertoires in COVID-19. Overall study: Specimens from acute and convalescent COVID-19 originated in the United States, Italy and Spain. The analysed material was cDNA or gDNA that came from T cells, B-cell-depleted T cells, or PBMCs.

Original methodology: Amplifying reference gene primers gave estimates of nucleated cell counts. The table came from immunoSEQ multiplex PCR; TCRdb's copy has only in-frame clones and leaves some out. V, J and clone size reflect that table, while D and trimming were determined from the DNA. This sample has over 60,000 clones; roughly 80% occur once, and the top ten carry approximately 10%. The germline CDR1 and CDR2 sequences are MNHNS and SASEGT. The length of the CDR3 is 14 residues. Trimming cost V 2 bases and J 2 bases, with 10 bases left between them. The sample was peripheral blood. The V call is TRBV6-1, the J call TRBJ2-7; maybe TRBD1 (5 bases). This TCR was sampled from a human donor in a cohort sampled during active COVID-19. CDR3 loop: CASSEMGRAYEQYF. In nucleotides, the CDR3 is TGTGCCAGCAGTGAAATGGGCAGGGCCTACGAGCAGTACTTC.